This TCR beta chain is from a study of blood T cells in healthy people across ages. Study-wide background: Capture via template switching afforded approximately one barcoded beta molecule per two T cells.

The draw of peripheral blood yielded about 10 milliliters from each donor. PCR was performed a second time for roughly 7 to 12 cycles using a sample-barcoded 5' primer and a J-beta primer mix. Using its own MiXCR run on the 5' RACE reads, TCRdb lists one record per CDR3 protein. The data show fewer than 750,000 distinct CDR3 sequences, 40% to 55% seen once. This clonotype was observed a handful of times. Its antigen is still unknown. CDR1 MGHDK and CDR2 SYGVNS come from the germline V gene. The V gene lost 8 bases and the J gene lost 6 bases, with 17 bases spanning the gap. The CDR3 has 13 amino acids. Study-wide findings and caveats: Significant beta diversity loss was already apparent by age roughly 44, declining roughly linearly.

Sequencing was done on a sample of blood. The chain joins TRBV25-1 to TRBJ2-7; a weak D match, TRBD1 (6 bases). The TCR was taken from an older man in good health. The CDR3 DNA reads TGTGCCAGCCAAAACGTACAGGGCAGCGAGCAGTACTTC. Amino acid sequence: CASQNVQGSEQYF.